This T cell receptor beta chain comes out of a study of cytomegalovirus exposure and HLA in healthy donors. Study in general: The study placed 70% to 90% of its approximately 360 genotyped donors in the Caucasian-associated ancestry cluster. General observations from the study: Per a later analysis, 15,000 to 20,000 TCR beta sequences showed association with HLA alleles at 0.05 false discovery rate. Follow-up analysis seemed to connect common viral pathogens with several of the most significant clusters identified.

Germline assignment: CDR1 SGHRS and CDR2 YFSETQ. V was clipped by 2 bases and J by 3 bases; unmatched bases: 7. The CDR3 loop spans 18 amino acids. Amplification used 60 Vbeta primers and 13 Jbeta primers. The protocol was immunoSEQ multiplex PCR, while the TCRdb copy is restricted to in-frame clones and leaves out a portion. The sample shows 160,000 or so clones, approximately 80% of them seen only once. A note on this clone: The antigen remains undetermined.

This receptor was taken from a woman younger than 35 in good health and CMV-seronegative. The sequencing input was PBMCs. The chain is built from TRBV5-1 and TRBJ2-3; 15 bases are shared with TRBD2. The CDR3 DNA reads TGCGCCAGCAGCTTCTTGGGACTAGCGGGGGGAGTTACAGATACGCAGTATTTT. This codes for CASSFLGLAGGVTDTQYF.